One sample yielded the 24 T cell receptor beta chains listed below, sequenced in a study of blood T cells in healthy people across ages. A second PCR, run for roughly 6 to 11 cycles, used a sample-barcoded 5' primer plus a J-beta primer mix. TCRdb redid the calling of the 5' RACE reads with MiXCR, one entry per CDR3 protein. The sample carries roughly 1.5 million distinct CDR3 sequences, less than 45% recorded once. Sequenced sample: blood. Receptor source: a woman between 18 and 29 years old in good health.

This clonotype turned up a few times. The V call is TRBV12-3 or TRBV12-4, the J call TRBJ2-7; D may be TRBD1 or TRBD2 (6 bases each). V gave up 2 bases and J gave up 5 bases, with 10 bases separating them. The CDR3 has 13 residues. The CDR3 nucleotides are TGTGCCAGCAGTTTACGGGGGCCGCACGAGCAGTACTTC. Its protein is CASSLRGPHEQYF.

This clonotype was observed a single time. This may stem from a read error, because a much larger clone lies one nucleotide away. CDR3: CASSYSRTGAPLHF. The CDR3 DNA sequence: TGTGCCAGCAGTTACTCGAGGACGGGCGCACCCCTCCACTTT. The chain uses TRBV6-5 and TRBJ1-6; D ambiguous. Looked up from germline, CDR1 is MNHEY and CDR2 is SVGAGI. The V and J ends lost 0 bases and 11 bases respectively, with 11 bases between them. The CDR3 sequence is 14 residues long.

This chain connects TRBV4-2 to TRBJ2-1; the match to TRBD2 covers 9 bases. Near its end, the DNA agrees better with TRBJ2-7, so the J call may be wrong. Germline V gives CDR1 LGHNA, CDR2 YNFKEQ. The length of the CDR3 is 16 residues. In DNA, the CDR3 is TGTGCCAGCAGCCGATCCGGGACTAGCAACTACAATGAGCAGTACTTC. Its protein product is CASSRSGTSNYNEQYF.

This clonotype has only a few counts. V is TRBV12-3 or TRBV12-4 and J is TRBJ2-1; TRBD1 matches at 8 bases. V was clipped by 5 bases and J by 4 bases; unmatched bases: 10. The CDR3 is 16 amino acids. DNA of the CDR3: TGTGCCAGCAGTATCTACGGGACAGGCCTTTACAATGAGCAGTTCTTC. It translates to CASSIYGTGLYNEQFF.

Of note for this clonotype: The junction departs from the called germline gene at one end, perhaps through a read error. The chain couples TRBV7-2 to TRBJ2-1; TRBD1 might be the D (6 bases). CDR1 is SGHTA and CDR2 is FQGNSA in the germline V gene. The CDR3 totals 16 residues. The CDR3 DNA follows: TGTGCCAGCAGCTTAGTTGGGACACGCTCCTACAATGAGCTGTTCTTC. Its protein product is CASSLVGTRSYNELFF.

This chain's CDR3 is CASRIWGGADTQYF. The CDR3 DNA sequence: TGTGCCAGCAGAATCTGGGGGGGCGCAGATACGCAGTATTTT. The V gene is TRBV7-2, the J gene TRBJ2-3, with D perhaps TRBD2 (7 bases). This CDR3 spans 14 amino acids. Between the trimmed V and J ends, which lost 6 bases and 4 bases, there was a span of 14 bases. Germline-derived CDR1 and CDR2 are SGHTA and FQGNSA. The whole variable domain, filled in from reference TRBV7-2 and TRBJ2-3, reads GAGVSQSPSNKVTEKGKDVELRCDPISGHTALYWYRQSLGQGLEFLIYFQGNSAPDKSGLPSDRFSAERTGGSVSTLTIQRTQQEDSAVYLCASRIWGGADTQYFGPGTRLTVL.

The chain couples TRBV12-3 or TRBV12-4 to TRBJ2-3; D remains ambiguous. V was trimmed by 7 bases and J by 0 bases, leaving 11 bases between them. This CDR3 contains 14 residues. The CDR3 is CASIFTTSTDTQYF. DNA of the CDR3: TGTGCCAGCATTTTTACGACTAGCACAGATACGCAGTATTTT.

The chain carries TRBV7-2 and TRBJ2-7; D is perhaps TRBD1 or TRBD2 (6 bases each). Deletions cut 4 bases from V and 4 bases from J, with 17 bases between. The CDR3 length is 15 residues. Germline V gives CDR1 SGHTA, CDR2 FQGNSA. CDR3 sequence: CASSYFTGGPYEQYF. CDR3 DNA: TGTGCCAGCAGCTATTTCACTGGGGGGCCGTACGAGCAGTACTTC.

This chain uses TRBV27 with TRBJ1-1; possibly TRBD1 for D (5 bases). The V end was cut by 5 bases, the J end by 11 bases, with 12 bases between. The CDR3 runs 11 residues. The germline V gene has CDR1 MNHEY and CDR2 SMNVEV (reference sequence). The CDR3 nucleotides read TGTGCCAGCAGTCACGGGACGAGGGCTTTCTTT. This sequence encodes CASSHGTRAFF.

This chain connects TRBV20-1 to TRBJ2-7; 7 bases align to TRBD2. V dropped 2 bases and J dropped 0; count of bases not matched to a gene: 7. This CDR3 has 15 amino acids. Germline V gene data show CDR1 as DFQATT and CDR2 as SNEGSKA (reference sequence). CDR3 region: CSARNLAESSYEQYF. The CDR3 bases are TGCAGTGCTAGAAACCTAGCGGAGAGCTCCTACGAGCAGTACTTC.

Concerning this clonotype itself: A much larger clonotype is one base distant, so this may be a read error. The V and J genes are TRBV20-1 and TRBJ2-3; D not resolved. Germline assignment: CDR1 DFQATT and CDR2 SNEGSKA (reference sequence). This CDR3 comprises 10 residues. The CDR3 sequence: CRAPLDTQYF. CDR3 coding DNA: TGCAGGGCGCCTCTTGATACGCAGTATTTT.

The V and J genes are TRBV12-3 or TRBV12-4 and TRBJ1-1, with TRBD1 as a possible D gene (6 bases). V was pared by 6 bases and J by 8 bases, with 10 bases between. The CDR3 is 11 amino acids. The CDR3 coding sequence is TGTGCCAGCAGCCAGGACAGAGAAGCTTTCTTT. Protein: CASSQDREAFF.

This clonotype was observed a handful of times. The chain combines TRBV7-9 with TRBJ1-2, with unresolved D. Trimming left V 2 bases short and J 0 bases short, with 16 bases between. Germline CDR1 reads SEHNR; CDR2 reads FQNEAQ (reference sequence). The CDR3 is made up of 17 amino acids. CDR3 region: CASSLYNPISPNYGYTF. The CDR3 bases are TGTGCCAGCAGCTTATATAACCCGATCTCACCTAACTATGGCTACACCTTC. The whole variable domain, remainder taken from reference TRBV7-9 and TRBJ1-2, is DTGVSQNPRHKITKRGQNVTFRCDPISEHNRLYWYRQTLGQGPEFLTYFQNEAQLEKSRLLSDRFSAERPKGSFSTLEIQRTEQGDSAMYLCASSLYNPISPNYGYTFGSGTRLTVV.

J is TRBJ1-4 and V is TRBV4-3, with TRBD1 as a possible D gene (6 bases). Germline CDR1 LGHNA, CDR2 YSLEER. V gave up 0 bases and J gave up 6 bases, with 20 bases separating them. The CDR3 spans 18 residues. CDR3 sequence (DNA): TGCGCCAGCAGCCAAGATCCCCTGACAGGCTACAACCATGAAAAACTGTTTTTT. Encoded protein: CASSQDPLTGYNHEKLFF.

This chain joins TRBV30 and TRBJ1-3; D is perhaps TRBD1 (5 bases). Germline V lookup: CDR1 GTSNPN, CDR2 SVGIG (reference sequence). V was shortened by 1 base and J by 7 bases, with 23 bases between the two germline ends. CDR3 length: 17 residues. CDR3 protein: CAWSGFGRGQPGNTIYF. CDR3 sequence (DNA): TGTGCCTGGAGTGGATTTGGTAGAGGTCAGCCAGGGAACACCATATATTTT. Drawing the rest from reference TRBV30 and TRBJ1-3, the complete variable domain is SQTIHQWPATLVQPVGSPLSLECTVEGTSNPNLYWYRQAAGRGLQLLFYSVGIGQISSEVPQNLSASRPQDRQFILSSKKLLLSDSGFYLCAWSGFGRGQPGNTIYFGEGSWLTVV.

Here the CDR3 DNA reads TGTGCCAGCAGCTTAGTACTTCCTTGGGATGAGCAGTTCTTC. Protein sequence: CASSLVLPWDEQFF. V gene TRBV11-2 combines with J gene TRBJ2-1; D is unclear. In germline, CDR1 is SGHAT, CDR2 FQNNGV. Trimming pared 1 base from V and 8 bases from J, leaving 12 bases between. The CDR3 extends over 14 amino acids.

For the CDR3, the DNA is TGTGCCATCAGTGAGTCCAAGGAGCGGGGGGGTCAAAATGAGCAGTTCTTC. Translating it yields CAISESKERGGQNEQFF. The chain couples TRBV10-3 to TRBJ2-1; 10 bases agree with TRBD2. Germline CDR1 is ENHRY and CDR2 is SYGVKD. Trimming removed 0 bases from V and 7 bases from J; junction bases left unmatched: 9. The CDR3 consists of 17 residues.

This CDR3 is CSARPRDNYNSPLHF. As DNA, the CDR3 is TGCAGTGCTAGACCCCGGGACAATTATAATTCACCCCTCCACTTT. V usage is TRBV20-1 and J usage is TRBJ1-6; tentative D call: TRBD1 (6 bases). This CDR3 comprises 15 residues. Trimming shortened V by 2 bases and J by 4 bases, and 12 bases separated the two germline ends. CDR1 is DFQATT and CDR2 is SNEGSKA in the germline V gene (reference sequence).

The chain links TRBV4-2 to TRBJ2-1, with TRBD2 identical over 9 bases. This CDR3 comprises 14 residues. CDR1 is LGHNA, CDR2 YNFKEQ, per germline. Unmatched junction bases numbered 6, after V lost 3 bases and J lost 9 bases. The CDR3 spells CASSHPSGIGEQFF. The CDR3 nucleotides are TGTGCCAGCAGCCACCCTAGCGGGATTGGTGAGCAGTTCTTC.

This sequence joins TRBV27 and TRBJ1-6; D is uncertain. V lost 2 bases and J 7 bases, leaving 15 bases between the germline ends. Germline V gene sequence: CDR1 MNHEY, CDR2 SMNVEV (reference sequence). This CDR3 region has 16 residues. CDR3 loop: CASSLTLSGGNSPLHF. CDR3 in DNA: TGTGCCAGCAGTTTAACTCTAAGCGGCGGGAATTCACCCCTCCACTTT.

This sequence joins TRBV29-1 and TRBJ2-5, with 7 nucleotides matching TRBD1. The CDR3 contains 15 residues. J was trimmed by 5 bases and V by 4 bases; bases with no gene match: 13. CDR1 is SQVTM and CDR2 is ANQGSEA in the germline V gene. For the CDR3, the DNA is TGCAGCGTTGGGAAGGGACAGCCAAGGCGGGAGACCCAGTACTTC. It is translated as CSVGKGQPRRETQYF. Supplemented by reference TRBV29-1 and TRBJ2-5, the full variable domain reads SAVISQKPSRDICQRGTSLTIQCQVDSQVTMMFWYRQQPGQSLTLIATANQGSEATYESGFVIDKFPISRPNLTFSTLTVSNMSPEDSSIYLCSVGKGQPRRETQYFGPGTRLLVL.

In DNA form, the CDR3 reads TGTGCAAGCGGGTTCAGTGACGGAGCTTTCTTT. Residues: CASGFSDGAFF. The V call is TRBV7-9, the J call TRBJ1-1, with D unclear. Germline V gene sequence: CDR1 SEHNR, CDR2 FQNEAQ (reference sequence). The CDR3 is 11 residues long.

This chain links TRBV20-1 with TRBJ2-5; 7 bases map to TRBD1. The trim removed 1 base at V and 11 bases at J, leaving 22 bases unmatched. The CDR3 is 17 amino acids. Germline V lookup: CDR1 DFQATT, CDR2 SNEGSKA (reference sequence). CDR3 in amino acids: CSARVWGTARSYNEQYF. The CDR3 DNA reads TGCAGTGCTAGAGTTTGGGGGACAGCCCGCTCCTACAATGAGCAGTACTTC.

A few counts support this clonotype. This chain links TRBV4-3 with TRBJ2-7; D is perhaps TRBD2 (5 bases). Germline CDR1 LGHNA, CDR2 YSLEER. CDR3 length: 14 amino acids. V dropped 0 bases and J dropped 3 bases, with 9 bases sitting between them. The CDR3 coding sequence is TGCGCCAGCAGCCAAGAAATTGCGGGCTACGAGCAGTACTTC. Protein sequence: CASSQEIAGYEQYF.